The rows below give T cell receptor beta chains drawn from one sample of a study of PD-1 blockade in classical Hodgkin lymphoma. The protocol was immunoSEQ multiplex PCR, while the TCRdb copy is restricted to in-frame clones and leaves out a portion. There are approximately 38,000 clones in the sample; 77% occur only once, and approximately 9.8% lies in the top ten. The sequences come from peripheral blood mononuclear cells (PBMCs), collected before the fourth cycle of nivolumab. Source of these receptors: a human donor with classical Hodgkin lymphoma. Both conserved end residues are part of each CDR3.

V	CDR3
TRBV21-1	CASSKGTGQSNTGELFF
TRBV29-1	CSVAFDRGMYEQYF
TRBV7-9	CASSPSGTGLGEQYF
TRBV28	CASSSNDWKNTGELFF
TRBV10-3	CAISESLSEHTEAFF
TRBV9	CASNRDRVGEQYF
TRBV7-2	CASSLAYSDGYTF
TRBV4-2	CASSQVGQGSKPFF
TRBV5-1	CASSLGRTGDKNIQYF
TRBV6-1	CASSRQEGNYGYTF
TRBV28	CASSLIQATNYGYTF
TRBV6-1	CASSPRRRAYEQYF
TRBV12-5	CASGLAGSNQPQHF
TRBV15	CATSREGTGHTDTQYF
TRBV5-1	CASSLGRDRATDTQYF
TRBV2	CASSPTYDRSDLKLFF
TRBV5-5	CASSLLGETDTEAFF
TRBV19	CASSIEAGRSYEQYF
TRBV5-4	CASSSVDADTQYF
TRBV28	CASSLGTGLGGNQPQHF
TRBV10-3	CAISNIEGELFF
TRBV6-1	CASTRDRVTDTQYF
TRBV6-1	CASSEEGLASGGLSSYNEQFF